Following are 30 T cell receptor beta chains from one sample sequenced in a study of blood T cell repertoires in COVID-19. The assay was immunoSEQ multiplex PCR, and TCRdb's table has in-frame clones only and misses some. The data contain about 350,000 clones, around 90% of them singletons. The specimen sequenced was peripheral blood. The receptors stem from a woman aged 55-70 years with COVID-19, enrolled during active disease.

This chain joins TRBV12-5 and TRBJ1-2, with D possibly matching TRBD1 (6 bases). Germline CDR1 is LGHNT and CDR2 is FRNRAP. The CDR3 has 13 amino acids. Between the trimmed V and J ends, which lost 5 bases and 2 bases, there was a span of 9 bases. The CDR3 nucleotides read TGTGCTAGTGGTAAAGGACAGAACTATGGCTACACCTTC. This gives the protein CASGKGQNYGYTF.

The chain recombines TRBV9 with TRBJ2-2; D remains unclear. The germline gives CDR1 SGDLS, CDR2 YYNGEE. CDR3 length: 17 amino acids. With 3 bases removed from V and 5 bases from J, the gap between germline ends came to 20 bases. CDR3 region: CASSARYASRRTGELFF. The CDR3 bases are TGTGCCAGCAGCGCCCGTTACGCCAGTCGCCGTACCGGGGAGCTGTTTTTT.

The chain couples TRBV10-3 to TRBJ1-5, with D perhaps TRBD1 (6 bases). The V end lost 10 bases, the J end lost 3 bases, and 16 bases lay between the germline ends. Per the germline V gene, CDR1 is ENHRY and CDR2 is SYGVKD. This CDR3 is built from 14 residues. The DNA of the CDR3 is TGTGCCACAACACAGGGCTTATACAATCAGCCCCAGCATTTT. It codes for CATTQGLYNQPQHF.

V usage is TRBV4-2 and J usage is TRBJ1-3; no firm D call. Trimming removed 4 bases at V and 11 bases at J, with 24 bases between. Germline assignment: CDR1 LGHNA and CDR2 YNFKEQ. This CDR3 is built from 16 residues. The CDR3 reads CASSRPEGWGSGAIYF. Here the CDR3 DNA reads TGTGCCAGCAGCCGTCCCGAGGGCTGGGGAAGCGGGGCCATATATTTT.

This chain uses TRBV18 with TRBJ1-4; maybe TRBD1 (6 bases). There are 15 residues in the CDR3. Germline V lookup: CDR1 KGHSH, CDR2 LQKENI. The V end was cut by 4 bases, the J end by 0 bases, with 9 bases between. Here the CDR3 DNA reads TGTGCCAGCTCACGGGACATTGCAACTAATGAAAAACTGTTTTTT. As protein: CASSRDIATNEKLFF. The full variable domain, with the rest looked up from reference TRBV18 and TRBJ1-4, is NAGVMQNPRHLVRRRGQEARLRCSPMKGHSHVYWYRQLPEEGLKFMVYLQKENIIDESGMPKERFSAEFPKEGPSILRIQQVVRGDSAAYFCASSRDIATNEKLFFGSGTQLSVL.

The genes are TRBV14 and TRBJ1-4; D possibly corresponds to TRBD1 (5 bases). CDR3 length: 14 amino acids. CDR1 is SGHDN, CDR2 FVKESK, per germline. V was clipped by 4 bases and J by 7 bases, with 13 bases between them. The CDR3 region is CASSPGGLGEKLFF. As DNA, the CDR3 is TGTGCCAGCAGCCCCGGGGGTTTAGGTGAAAAACTGTTTTTT.

This sequence joins TRBV13 and TRBJ1-5; no reliable D call. V lost 1 base, J lost 6 bases, and 7 bases lay in between. In germline, CDR1 is PRHDT, CDR2 FYEKMQ (reference sequence). The CDR3 covers 13 residues. The CDR3 reads CASSLERGQPQHF. The CDR3 DNA reads TGTGCCAGCAGCTTAGAACGAGGTCAGCCCCAGCATTTT.

J is TRBJ2-5 and V is TRBV4-1, with 11 bases aligning to TRBD2. V trimming: 1 base; J trimming: 4 bases; junction bases outside the gene matches: 5. CDR3 length equals 16 residues. Germline V lookup: CDR1 MGHRA, CDR2 YSYEKL. CDR3: CASSQGELAGVETQYF. CDR3 bases: TGCGCCAGCAGCCAAGGGGAACTAGCGGGGGTAGAGACCCAGTACTTC.

This rearrangement joins TRBV5-1 to TRBJ2-3; TRBD2 matches 7 bases. After removal of 0 bases from V and 3 bases from J, the junction contained 1 base not matched to a gene. Germline assignment: CDR1 SGHRS and CDR2 YFSETQ. The CDR3 is 14 amino acids. CDR3 region: CASSLAGGTDTQYF. The CDR3 region has the DNA TGCGCCAGCAGCTTGGCGGGAGGAACAGATACGCAGTATTTT.

The V gene is TRBV28, the J gene TRBJ2-1, with D maybe TRBD2 (6 bases). Germline V gives CDR1 MDHEN, CDR2 SYDVKM. V was clipped by 5 bases and J by 5 bases, with 10 bases between them. The CDR3 sequence is 13 residues long. The CDR3 region has the DNA TGTGCCAGCAGTCCGGGACTGCACAATGAGCAGTTCTTC. It encodes CASSPGLHNEQFF.

The chain combines TRBV6-5 with TRBJ1-3; 7 bases fit TRBD1. In germline, CDR1 is MNHEY, CDR2 SVGAGI. The CDR3 totals 15 residues. Losses at the gene ends were 6 bases for V and 2 bases for J; bases not matched to a gene: 7. This chain's CDR3 is CASSRDSKTGNTIYF. The CDR3 DNA is TGTGCCAGCAGCAGGGACAGTAAAACTGGAAACACCATATATTTT.

This clone was observed a single time. The chain combines TRBV6-5 with TRBJ2-7, with D possibly TRBD1 on 6 matching bases. The germline CDR1 and CDR2 sequences are MNHEY and SVGAGI. Trimming removed 8 bases at V and 4 bases at J, with 12 bases between. This CDR3 spans 12 amino acids. This CDR3 is CASGGQLYEQYF. The CDR3 region has the DNA TGTGCCAGCGGCGGACAGTTATACGAGCAGTACTTC.

This chain joins TRBV7-3 and TRBJ1-1, with TRBD1 matching over 9 bases. V gave up 2 bases and J gave up 8 bases; unmatched junction bases: 9. The length of the CDR3 is 15 residues. Germline V gene sequence: CDR1 SGHTA, CDR2 FQGTGA. CDR3 in amino acids: CASSLLGQGVGEAFF. CDR3 bases: TGTGCCAGCAGCTTATTGGGACAGGGTGTGGGAGAAGCTTTCTTT.

The V gene is TRBV2, the J gene TRBJ2-2; 7 bases align to TRBD1. V dropped 9 bases and J dropped 6; count of bases not matched to a gene: 10. The CDR3 is 14 amino acids. Germline lookup yields CDR1 SNHLY and CDR2 FYNNEI. CDR3 nucleotide sequence: TGTGCCAGAAAAACAGGGGCTGGGGCCGGGGAGCTGTTTTTT. Its translation: CARKTGAGAGELFF.

The chain is built from TRBV2 and TRBJ1-4; 8 nucleotides align to TRBD1. This CDR3 comprises 14 residues. CDR1 and CDR2 (germline): SNHLY, FYNNEI. V was pared by 10 bases and J by 7 bases, with 11 bases of the junction left unmatched. In nucleotides, the CDR3 is TGTGCCACCACTACAGGGGGTGGTGCTGAAAAACTGTTTTTT. This sequence encodes CATTTGGGAEKLFF.

V and J are TRBV7-8 and TRBJ1-1; no clear D. Germline V gene lookup returns CDR1 SGHVS and CDR2 FQNEAQ. V lost 2 bases and J lost 0, with 16 bases in between. The CDR3 covers 17 residues. This CDR3 reads CASSLLFAGTMNTEAFF. The CDR3 bases are TGTGCCAGCAGCTTACTCTTCGCGGGTACCATGAACACTGAAGCTTTCTTT.

This clone appeared a single time. This rearrangement joins TRBV12-1 to TRBJ2-1; the table's D call, TRBD1, was not checked against the DNA. TRBV12-1 is given as a pseudogene. The CDR3 is 17 amino acids. The CDR3 coding sequence is TGTGCCAGCAGCTTCGGACCCCGGGACAGGGCTTACAATGAGCAGTTCTTC. Its translation: CASSFGPRDRAYNEQFF.

The chain joins TRBV3-1 (or the pseudogene TRBV3-2) to TRBJ1-1, with 9 nucleotides matching TRBD1. J gave up 10 bases and V 2 bases, and 5 bases lay outside the gene matches. Germline V lookup: CDR1 LGHDT, CDR2 YNNKEL (reference sequence). CDR3 size: 13 residues. CDR3 sequence: CASSQLGTGLAFF. CDR3 sequence (DNA): TGTGCCAGCAGCCAATTAGGGACAGGGCTAGCTTTCTTT.

The J gene is TRBJ2-3, the V gene TRBV9; 7 positions agree with TRBD1. CDR1 SGDLS and CDR2 YYNGEE come from the germline V gene. The junction had 6 bases not matched to a gene; V was cut back by 3 bases and J by 2 bases. This CDR3 spans 15 amino acids. CDR3: CASSGTGVSTDTQYF. The CDR3 DNA reads TGTGCCAGCAGCGGAACAGGGGTGTCCACAGATACGCAGTATTTT. The whole variable domain, remainder taken from reference TRBV9 and TRBJ2-3, is DSGVTQTPKHLITATGQRVTLRCSPRSGDLSVYWYQQSLDQGLQFLIQYYNGEERAKGNILERFSAQQFPDLHSELNLSSLELGDSALYFCASSGTGVSTDTQYFGPGTRLTVL.

The gene calls are TRBV27 and TRBJ2-3; D possibly corresponds to TRBD2 (6 bases). V was pared by 6 bases and J by 2 bases, with 15 bases between. CDR1 and CDR2 (germline): MNHEY, SMNVEV (reference sequence). The CDR3 extends over 15 amino acids. The CDR3 DNA follows: TGTGCCAGCAGCGCCGGGACTCTCCTCACAGATACGCAGTATTTT. It specifies CASSAGTLLTDTQYF.

This clone was found once. The chain has TRBV4-2 and TRBJ1-2; D remains unclear. Germline-derived CDR1 and CDR2 are LGHNA and YNFKEQ. Between the trimmed V and J ends, which lost 0 bases and 0 bases, there was a span of 8 bases. The CDR3 has 15 amino acids. The CDR3 loop reads CASSQDGSSNYGYTF. The CDR3 DNA reads as TGTGCCAGCAGCCAAGATGGGAGTTCTAACTATGGCTACACCTTC.

This chain connects TRBV6-5 to TRBJ1-6; TRBD1 aligns across 8 bases. The CDR3 has 14 amino acids. Trimming took 10 bases from V and 7 from J; bases not matched to a gene: 9. CDR1 MNHEY and CDR2 SVGAGI come from the germline V gene. The CDR3 loop is CAISSQGGNSPLHF. The CDR3 region has the DNA TGTGCCATCTCATCACAGGGGGGGAATTCACCCCTCCACTTT.

The chain's CDR3 is CASSLNGQGPNTEAFF. CDR3 nucleotide sequence: TGCGCCAGCAGCTTGAACGGACAGGGACCGAACACTGAAGCTTTCTTT. The rearrangement links TRBV5-1 to TRBJ1-1; the match to TRBD1 covers 8 bases. The CDR3 consists of 16 residues. Trimming took 1 base from V and 1 from J; bases not matched to a gene: 6. Germline V CDR1 and CDR2: SGHRS, YFSETQ.

The chain joins TRBV5-4 to TRBJ1-6; D might be TRBD1 (5 bases). The germline gives CDR1 SGHNT, CDR2 YYREEE (reference sequence). The V end lost 2 bases, the J end lost 7 bases, and 13 bases lay between the germline ends. The CDR3 contains 15 residues. The CDR3 here is CASSFRGGVNSPLHF. DNA for the CDR3: TGTGCCAGCAGCTTTCGTGGAGGGGTCAATTCACCCCTCCACTTT.

In this sample, this clone turned up once. The chain carries TRBV19 and TRBJ1-1; D may be TRBD1 (5 bases). Germline V gene sequence: CDR1 LNHDA, CDR2 SQIVND (reference sequence). The CDR3 covers 14 residues. Trimming removed 6 bases from V and 0 bases from J, with 11 bases in between. The CDR3 reads CASRQGLLNTEAFF. The DNA of the CDR3 is TGTGCCAGTAGGCAGGGCCTATTGAACACTGAAGCTTTCTTT. Looking up the rest from reference TRBV19 and TRBJ1-1 gives the full variable domain: DGGITQSPKYLFRKEGQNVTLSCEQNLNHDAMYWYRQDPGQGLRLIYYSQIVNDFQKGDIAEGYSVSREKKESFPLTVTSAQKNPTAFYLCASRQGLLNTEAFFGQGTRLTVV.

V and J are TRBV5-4 and TRBJ2-1; 10 nucleotides match TRBD1. Trimming cost V 4 bases and J 7 bases; bases outside gene matches: 11. The length of the CDR3 is 16 residues. The germline gives CDR1 SGHNT, CDR2 YYREEE (reference sequence). The CDR3 loop is CASSLGTGARGNEQFF. The CDR3 nucleotides read TGTGCCAGCAGCCTGGGGACAGGGGCACGGGGGAATGAGCAGTTCTTC. Drawing the rest from reference TRBV5-4 and TRBJ2-1, the complete variable domain is ETGVTQSPTHLIKTRGQQVTLRCSSQSGHNTVSWYQQALGQGPQFIFQYYREEENGRGNFPPRFSGLQFPNYSSELNVNALELDDSALYLCASSLGTGARGNEQFFGPGTRLTVL.

V usage is TRBV6-5 and J usage is TRBJ2-2, with TRBD1 identical over 11 bases. The V gene end was trimmed by 2 bases and the J gene end by 7 bases; junction bases not matched to a gene: 6. Germline V lookup: CDR1 MNHEY, CDR2 SVGAGI. The CDR3 has 16 residues. CDR3 sequence: CASSYGGTGGIGELFF. The CDR3 region has the DNA TGTGCCAGCAGTTACGGCGGGACAGGGGGAATCGGGGAGCTGTTTTTT.

V is TRBV20-1 and J is TRBJ2-7; TRBD1 matches 7 bases. The V gene's germline CDR1 is DFQATT and CDR2 SNEGSKA (reference sequence). This CDR3 is built from 10 residues. CDR3 DNA sequence: TGCAGAGCCCAGGGGGACGAGCAGTACTTC. Residues: CRAQGDEQYF.

This chain uses TRBV11-3 with TRBJ2-4, with 8 nucleotides matching TRBD1. V lost 6 bases to trimming and J lost 3 bases; unmatched junction nucleotides: 10. The length of the CDR3 is 16 residues. Looked up from germline, CDR1 is SGHNT and CDR2 is YENEEA. CDR3 protein: CASSHNRGMDKNIQYF. As DNA, the CDR3 is TGTGCCAGCAGTCACAACAGGGGGATGGACAAAAACATTCAGTACTTC.

This rearrangement joins TRBV4-1 to TRBJ2-6; no reliable D call. Germline-derived CDR1 and CDR2 are MGHRA and YSYEKL. V lost 0 bases, J lost 1 base, and 10 bases lay in between. CDR3 size: 17 residues. The CDR3 DNA is TGCGCCAGCAGCCAAGAGGTTGTGCGGTCTGGGGCCAACGTCCTGACTTTC. This translates into CASSQEVVRSGANVLTF.